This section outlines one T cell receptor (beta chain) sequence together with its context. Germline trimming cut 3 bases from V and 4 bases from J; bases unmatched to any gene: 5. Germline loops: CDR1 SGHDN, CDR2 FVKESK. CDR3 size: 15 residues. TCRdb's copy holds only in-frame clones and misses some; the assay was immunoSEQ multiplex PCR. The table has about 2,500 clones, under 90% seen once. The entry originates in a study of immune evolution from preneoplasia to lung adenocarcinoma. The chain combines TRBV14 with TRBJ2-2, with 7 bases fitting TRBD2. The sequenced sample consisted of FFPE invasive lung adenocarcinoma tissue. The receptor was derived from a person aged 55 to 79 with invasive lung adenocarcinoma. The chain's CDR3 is CASSHGLGRTGELFF. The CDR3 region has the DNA TGTGCCAGCAGCCACGGACTAGGTCGCACCGGGGAGCTGTTTTTT.